The entry below describes one TCR beta chain. Its antigen is unidentified. The data were taken from a study of T cell repertoires in cytomegalovirus infection. Turning to the study itself: CMV epitopes that were recently identified and HLA-C-restricted were used alongside well-studied HLA-B-restricted ones. Indications came from public TCR beta signatures; they pointed to CMV infection and to a matching HLA type. Study results and caveats: Cumulative public TCR beta family frequency identified CMV carriers with the relevant HLA.

A single record per CDR3 protein comes from TCRdb applying MiXCR to the reads. The repertoire includes fewer than 950,000 distinct CDR3 sequences, around a third of them detected once, and roughly an eighth sits in the top ten. V dropped 2 bases and J dropped 6; count of bases not matched to a gene: 10. There are 16 residues in the CDR3. Germline assignment: CDR1 LGHNA and CDR2 YNFKEQ. Sequenced material: cultured CD8+ T cells from PBMCs, taken from culture after CMV antigen stimulation. The chain links TRBV4-2 to TRBJ1-2; 9 bases agree with TRBD1. The clonotype comes from a human donor in good health (CMV status not recorded). Some clones in this sample may be carry-over from other donors' samples. The CDR3 DNA reads as TGTGCCAGCAGCCAACCACCGGGACAGGGTGCCGATGGCTACACCTTC. It encodes CASSQPPGQGADGYTF.